What follows is one TCR beta chain and its context. Profiled with immunoSEQ multiplex PCR; TCRdb holds only in-frame clones, not every one. The data show roughly 67,000 clones, about nine tenths seen once. These data originate in a study of T cells after somatic rescue of genetic block. The CDR3 spans 15 residues. The germline V gene encodes CDR1 MNHNS and CDR2 SASEGT. The J segment lost 6 bases and the V segment lost 4 bases, leaving 6 bases of the junction unmatched. The chain combines TRBV6-1 with TRBJ1-5, with TRBD1 identical over 10 bases. The sample taken for sequencing was peripheral blood mononuclear cells (PBMCs). The origin of this receptor is a man aged 40-55 years. CDR3 nucleotides: TGTGCCAGCAGTGGTGGACAGGGGGGTGGTCAGCCCCAGCATTTT. The encoded protein is CASSGGQGGGQPQHF.